This record looks at one TCR beta chain sequence and its context. Its specificity is unknown. This specimen belongs to a study of cytomegalovirus exposure and HLA in healthy donors. Germline assignment: CDR1 LNHDA and CDR2 SQIVND (reference sequence). This CDR3 spans 15 amino acids. Trimming took 6 bases from V and 9 from J, leaving 21 bases between them. In the PCR, 60 Vbeta and 13 Jbeta primers were used. As processed by the authors: An analysis performed later counted 74 million or so unique TCR beta chains (around 11 million of them shared). Repertoires were generated with immunoSEQ multiplex PCR, while TCRdb's copy carries only in-frame clones and drops some. Clone size and the V and J calls come from that table; the DNA yielded D and trimming. The data show 250,000 to 350,000 clones, with roughly 89% seen just once and less than 4.5% held by the top ten. Broader study findings: There was a cluster of highly shared sequence variants that was likely a sequencing artifact. Immune exposure was documented only through CMV serostatus. In a later analysis, more than 15,000 TCR beta sequences were associated with HLA alleles at 0.05 false discovery rate.

The receptor was isolated from a man aged 35 to 55 in good health and CMV-seropositive. The J gene is TRBJ2-1, the V gene TRBV19; D might be TRBD2 (6 bases). Sample: PBMCs. The CDR3: CASSPTRASAAEQFF. The CDR3 coding sequence is TGTGCCAGTAGCCCGACCCGGGCTAGCGCTGCTGAGCAGTTCTTC.